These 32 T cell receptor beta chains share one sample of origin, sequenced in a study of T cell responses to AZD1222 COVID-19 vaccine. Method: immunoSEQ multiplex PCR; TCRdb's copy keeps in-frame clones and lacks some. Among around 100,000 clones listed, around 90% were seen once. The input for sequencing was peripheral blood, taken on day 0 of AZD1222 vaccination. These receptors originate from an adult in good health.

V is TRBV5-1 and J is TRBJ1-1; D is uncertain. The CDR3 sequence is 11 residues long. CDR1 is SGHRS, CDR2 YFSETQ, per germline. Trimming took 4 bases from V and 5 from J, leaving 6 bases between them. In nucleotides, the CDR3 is TGCGCCAGCAGCAGTCGGACTGAAGCTTTCTTT. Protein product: CASSSRTEAFF. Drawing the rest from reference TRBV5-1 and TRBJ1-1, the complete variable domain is KAGVTQTPRYLIKTRGQQVTLSCSPISGHRSVSWYQQTPGQGLQFLFEYFSETQRNKGNFPGRFSGRQFSNSRSEMNVSTLELGDSALYLCASSSRTEAFFGQGTRLTVV.

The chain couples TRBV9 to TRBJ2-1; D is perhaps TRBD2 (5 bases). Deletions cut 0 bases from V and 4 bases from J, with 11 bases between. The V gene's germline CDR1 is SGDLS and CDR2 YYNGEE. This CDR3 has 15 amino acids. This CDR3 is CASSVEAAEYNEQFF. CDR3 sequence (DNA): TGTGCCAGCAGCGTAGAAGCGGCTGAATACAATGAGCAGTTCTTC.

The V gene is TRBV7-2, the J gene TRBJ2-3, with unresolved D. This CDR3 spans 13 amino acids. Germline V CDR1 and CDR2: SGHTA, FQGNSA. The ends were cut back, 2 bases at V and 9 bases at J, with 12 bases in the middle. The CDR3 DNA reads TGTGCCAGCAGCTTAAACCCCCCGGACACGCAGTATTTT. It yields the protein CASSLNPPDTQYF.

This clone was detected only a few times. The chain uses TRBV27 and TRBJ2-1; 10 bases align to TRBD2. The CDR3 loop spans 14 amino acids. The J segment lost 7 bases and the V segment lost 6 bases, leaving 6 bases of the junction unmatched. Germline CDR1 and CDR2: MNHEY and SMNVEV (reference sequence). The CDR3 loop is CASSLAGVLNEQFF. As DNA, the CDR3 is TGTGCCAGCAGCCTAGCGGGAGTTCTTAATGAGCAGTTCTTC.

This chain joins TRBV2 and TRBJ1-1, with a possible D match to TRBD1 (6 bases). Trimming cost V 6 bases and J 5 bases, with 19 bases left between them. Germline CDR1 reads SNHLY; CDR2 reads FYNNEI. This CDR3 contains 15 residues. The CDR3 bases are TGTGCCAGCAGGCCTCAGGGGCTGCGGGGGACTGAAGCTTTCTTT. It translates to CASRPQGLRGTEAFF. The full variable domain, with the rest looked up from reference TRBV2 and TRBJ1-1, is EPEVTQTPSHQVTQMGQEVILRCVPISNHLYFYWYRQILGQKVEFLVSFYNNEISEKSEIFDDQFSVERPDGSNFTLKIRSTKLEDSAMYFCASRPQGLRGTEAFFGQGTRLTVV.

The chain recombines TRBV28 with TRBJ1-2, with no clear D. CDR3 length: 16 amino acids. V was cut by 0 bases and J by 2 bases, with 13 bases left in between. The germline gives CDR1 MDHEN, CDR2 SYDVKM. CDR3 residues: CASSLWVVGENYGYTF. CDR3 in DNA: TGTGCCAGCAGTTTATGGGTTGTCGGGGAGAACTATGGCTACACCTTC.

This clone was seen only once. The CDR3 protein is CASSLKYTGELFF. CDR3 in DNA: TGTGCCAGCAGCTTAAAGTACACCGGGGAGCTGTTTTTT. V gene TRBV7-3 combines with J gene TRBJ2-2; D is ambiguous. Looked up from germline, CDR1 is SGHTA and CDR2 is FQGTGA. Trimming took off 1 base at V and 3 bases at J, with 3 bases between the two ends. The CDR3 covers 13 residues. Together with reference TRBV7-3 and TRBJ2-2, the CDR3 gives the full variable domain: GAGVSQTPSNKVTEKGKYVELRCDPISGHTALYWYRQSLGQGPEFLIYFQGTGAADDSGLPNDRFFAVRPEGSVSTLKIQRTERGDSAVYLCASSLKYTGELFFGEGSRLTVL.

The CDR3, as DNA: TGTGCCAGCAGCTTAGAGAGTACAGGCCCCGGGAAACTGTTTTTT. As protein: CASSLESTGPGKLFF. The V and J genes are TRBV7-9 and TRBJ1-4; D possibly corresponds to TRBD1 (5 bases). The V and J ends lost 1 base and 11 bases respectively, with 17 bases between them. The CDR3 loop spans 15 amino acids. Germline V gene data show CDR1 as SEHNR and CDR2 as FQNEAQ (reference sequence).

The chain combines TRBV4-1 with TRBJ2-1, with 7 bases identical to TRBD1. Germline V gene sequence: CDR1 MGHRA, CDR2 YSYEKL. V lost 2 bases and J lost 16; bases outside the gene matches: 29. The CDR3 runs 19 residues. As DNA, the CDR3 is TGCGCCAGCAGCCAACAGACCCCCAAAGACAGGGTAAAGATCCCACCCCCCTTCTTC. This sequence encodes CASSQQTPKDRVKIPPPFF.

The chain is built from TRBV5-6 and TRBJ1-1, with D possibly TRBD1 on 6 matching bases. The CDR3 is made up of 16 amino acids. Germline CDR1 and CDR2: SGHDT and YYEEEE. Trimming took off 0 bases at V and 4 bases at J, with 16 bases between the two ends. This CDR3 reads CASSLGGGRGVTEAFF. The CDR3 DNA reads TGTGCCAGCAGCTTGGGAGGGGGTCGGGGTGTCACTGAAGCTTTCTTT.

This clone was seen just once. CDR3 amino acids: CASSSSGRNNEQFF. The CDR3 bases are TGTGCCAGTAGTAGCTCGGGGCGTAACAATGAGCAGTTCTTC. The chain links TRBV19 to TRBJ2-1, with D perhaps given as TRBD1 or TRBD2 (5 bases each). Germline CDR1 is LNHDA and CDR2 is SQIVND (reference sequence). V shed 4 bases and J shed 5 bases, with 12 bases lying between them. The CDR3 consists of 14 residues.

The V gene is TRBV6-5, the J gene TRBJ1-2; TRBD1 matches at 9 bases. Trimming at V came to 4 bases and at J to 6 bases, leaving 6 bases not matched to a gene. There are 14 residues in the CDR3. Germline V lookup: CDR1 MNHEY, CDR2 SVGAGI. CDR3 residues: CASSSSGTGHGYTF. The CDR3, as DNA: TGTGCCAGCAGTTCTTCCGGGACAGGGCATGGCTACACCTTC.

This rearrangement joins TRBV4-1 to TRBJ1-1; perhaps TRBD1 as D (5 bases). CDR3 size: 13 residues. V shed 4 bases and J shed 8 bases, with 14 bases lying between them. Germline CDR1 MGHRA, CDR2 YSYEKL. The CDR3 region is CASSRIGTPEAFF. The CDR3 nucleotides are TGCGCCAGCAGCCGGATCGGGACGCCCGAAGCTTTCTTT.

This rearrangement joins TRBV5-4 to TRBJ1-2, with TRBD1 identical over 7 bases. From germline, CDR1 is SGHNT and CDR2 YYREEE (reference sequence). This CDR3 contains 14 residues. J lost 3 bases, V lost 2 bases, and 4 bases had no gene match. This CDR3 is CASSFDRVDYGYTF. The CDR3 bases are TGTGCCAGCAGCTTTGACAGGGTGGACTATGGCTACACCTTC.

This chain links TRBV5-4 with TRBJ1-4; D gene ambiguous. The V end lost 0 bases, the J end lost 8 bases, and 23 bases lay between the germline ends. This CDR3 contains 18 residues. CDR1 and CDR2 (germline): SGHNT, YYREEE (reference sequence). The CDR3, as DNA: TGTGCCAGCAGCTTGGTTTTACGGCCCGGGGAAGGAGGAGAAAAACTGTTTTTT. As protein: CASSLVLRPGEGGEKLFF.

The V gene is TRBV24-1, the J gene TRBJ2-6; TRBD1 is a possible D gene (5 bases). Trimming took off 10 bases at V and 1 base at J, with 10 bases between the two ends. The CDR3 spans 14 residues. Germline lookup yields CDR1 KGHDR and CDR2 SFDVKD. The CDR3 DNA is TGTGCCACTCAGGGTCGGTCTGGGGCCAACGTCCTGACTTTC. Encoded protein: CATQGRSGANVLTF.

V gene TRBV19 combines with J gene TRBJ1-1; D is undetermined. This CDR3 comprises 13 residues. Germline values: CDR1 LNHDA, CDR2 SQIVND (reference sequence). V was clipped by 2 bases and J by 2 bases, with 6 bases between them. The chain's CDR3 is CASSIFGNTEAFF. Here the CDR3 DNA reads TGTGCCAGTAGTATATTCGGCAACACTGAAGCTTTCTTT.

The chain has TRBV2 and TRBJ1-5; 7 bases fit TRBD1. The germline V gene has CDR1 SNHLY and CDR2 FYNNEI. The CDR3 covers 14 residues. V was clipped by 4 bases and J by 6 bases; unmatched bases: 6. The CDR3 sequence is CASSVGGGSQPQHF. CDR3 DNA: TGTGCCAGCAGTGTAGGGGGCGGGAGTCAGCCCCAGCATTTT.

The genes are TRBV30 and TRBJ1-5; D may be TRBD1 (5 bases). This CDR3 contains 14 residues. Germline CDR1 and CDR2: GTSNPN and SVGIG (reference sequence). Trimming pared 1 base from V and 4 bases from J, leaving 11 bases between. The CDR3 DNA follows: TGTGCCTGGAGTGCCGACAGTCCAAATCAGCCCCAGCATTTT. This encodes CAWSADSPNQPQHF. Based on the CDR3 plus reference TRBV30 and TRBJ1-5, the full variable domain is SQTIHQWPATLVQPVGSPLSLECTVEGTSNPNLYWYRQAAGRGLQLLFYSVGIGQISSEVPQNLSASRPQDRQFILSSKKLLLSDSGFYLCAWSADSPNQPQHFGDGTRLSIL.

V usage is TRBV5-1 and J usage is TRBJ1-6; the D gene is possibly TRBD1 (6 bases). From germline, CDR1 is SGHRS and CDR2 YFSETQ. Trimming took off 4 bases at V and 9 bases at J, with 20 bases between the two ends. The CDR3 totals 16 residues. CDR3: CASSPDSGQNISPLHF. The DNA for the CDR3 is TGCGCCAGCAGCCCGGACTCTGGACAGAATATTTCACCCCTCCACTTT.

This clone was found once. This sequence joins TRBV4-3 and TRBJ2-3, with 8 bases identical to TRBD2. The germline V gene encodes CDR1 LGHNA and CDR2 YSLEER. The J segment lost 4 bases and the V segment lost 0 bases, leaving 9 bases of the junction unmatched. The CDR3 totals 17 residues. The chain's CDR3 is CASSQDGGLAGADTQYF. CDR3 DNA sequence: TGCGCCAGCAGCCAAGATGGAGGACTAGCCGGCGCAGATACGCAGTATTTT.

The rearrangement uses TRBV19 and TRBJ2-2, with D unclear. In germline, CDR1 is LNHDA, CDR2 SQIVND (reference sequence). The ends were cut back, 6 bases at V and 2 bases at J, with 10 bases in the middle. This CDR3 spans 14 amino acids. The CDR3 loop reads CASRLTLNTGELFF. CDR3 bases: TGTGCCAGTAGACTGACACTTAACACCGGGGAGCTGTTTTTT.

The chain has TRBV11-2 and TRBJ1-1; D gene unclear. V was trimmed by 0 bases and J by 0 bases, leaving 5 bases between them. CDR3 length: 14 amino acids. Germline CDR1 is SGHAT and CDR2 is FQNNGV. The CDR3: CASSLDGMNTEAFF. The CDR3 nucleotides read TGTGCCAGCAGCTTAGACGGGATGAACACTGAAGCTTTCTTT.

CDR3 amino acids: CASRVIPAPQWPQHF. The DNA of the CDR3 is TGTGCCAGTAGAGTGATCCCGGCCCCTCAATGGCCCCAGCATTTT. This chain uses TRBV19 with TRBJ1-5; D uncertain. This CDR3 contains 15 residues. Germline V gives CDR1 LNHDA, CDR2 SQIVND (reference sequence). Trimming removed 6 bases at V and 9 bases at J, with 21 bases between.

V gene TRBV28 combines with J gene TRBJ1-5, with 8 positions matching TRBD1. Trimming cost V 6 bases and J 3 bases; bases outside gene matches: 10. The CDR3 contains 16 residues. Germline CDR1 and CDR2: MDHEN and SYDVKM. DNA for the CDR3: TGTGCCAGCAGCCCCATGGGGACAGGTTCCAATCAGCCCCAGCATTTT. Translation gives CASSPMGTGSNQPQHF.

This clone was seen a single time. The CDR3 protein is CASSRPGWKQETQYF. The CDR3, as DNA: TGTGCCAGCAGTCGCCCCGGTTGGAAACAAGAGACCCAGTACTTC. The V gene is TRBV28, the J gene TRBJ2-5; D is unresolved. Germline V gives CDR1 MDHEN, CDR2 SYDVKM. This CDR3 spans 15 amino acids. V dropped 5 bases and J dropped 2 bases, with 15 bases sitting between them.

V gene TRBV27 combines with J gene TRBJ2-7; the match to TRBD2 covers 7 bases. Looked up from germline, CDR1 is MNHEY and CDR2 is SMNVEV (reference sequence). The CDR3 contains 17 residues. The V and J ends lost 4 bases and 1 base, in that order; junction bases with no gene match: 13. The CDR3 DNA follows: TGTGCCAGCAGTTCCGGGAGGTCGTTTTATTCATCCTACGAGCAGTACTTC. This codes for CASSSGRSFYSSYEQYF.

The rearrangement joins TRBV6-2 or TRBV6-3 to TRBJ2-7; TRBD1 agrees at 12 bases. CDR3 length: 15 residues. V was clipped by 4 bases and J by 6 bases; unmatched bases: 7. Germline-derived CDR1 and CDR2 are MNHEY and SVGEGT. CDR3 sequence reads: CASSSPGQGAPEQYF. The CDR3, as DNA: TGTGCCAGCAGTTCACCGGGACAGGGGGCGCCCGAGCAGTACTTC.

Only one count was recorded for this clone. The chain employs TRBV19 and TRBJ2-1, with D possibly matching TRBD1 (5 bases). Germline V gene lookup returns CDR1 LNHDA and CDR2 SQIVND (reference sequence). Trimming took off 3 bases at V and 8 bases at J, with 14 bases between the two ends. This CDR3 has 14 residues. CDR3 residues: CASSMGQGFDEQFF. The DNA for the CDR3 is TGTGCCAGTAGTATGGGCCAGGGATTCGATGAGCAGTTCTTC. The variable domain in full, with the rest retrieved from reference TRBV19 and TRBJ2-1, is DGGITQSPKYLFRKEGQNVTLSCEQNLNHDAMYWYRQDPGQGLRLIYYSQIVNDFQKGDIAEGYSVSREKKESFPLTVTSAQKNPTAFYLCASSMGQGFDEQFFGPGTRLTVL.

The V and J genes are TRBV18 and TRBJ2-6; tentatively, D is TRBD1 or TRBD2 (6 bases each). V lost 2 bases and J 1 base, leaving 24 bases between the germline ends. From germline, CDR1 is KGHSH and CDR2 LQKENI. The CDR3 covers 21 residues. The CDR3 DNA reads TGTGCCAGCTCACCAAAGGCCGGGGGCAGGGACCAACTGTCTGGGGCCAACGTCCTGACTTTC. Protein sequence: CASSPKAGGRDQLSGANVLTF.

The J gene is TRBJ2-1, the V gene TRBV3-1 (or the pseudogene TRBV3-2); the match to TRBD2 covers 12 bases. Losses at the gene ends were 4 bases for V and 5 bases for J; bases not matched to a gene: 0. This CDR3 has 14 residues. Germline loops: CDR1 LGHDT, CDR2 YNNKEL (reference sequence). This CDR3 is CASSRTSGNNEQFF. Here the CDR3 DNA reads TGTGCCAGCAGCCGGACTAGCGGGAACAATGAGCAGTTCTTC.

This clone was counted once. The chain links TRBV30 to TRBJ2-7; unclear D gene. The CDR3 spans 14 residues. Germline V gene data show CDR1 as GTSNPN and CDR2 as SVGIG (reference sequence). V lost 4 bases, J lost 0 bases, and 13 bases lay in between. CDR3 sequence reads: CAWKPTRSSYEQYF. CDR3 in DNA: TGTGCCTGGAAACCGACTCGGAGCTCCTACGAGCAGTACTTC.